This T cell receptor (beta chain) stems from a study of vaccination effects on CD4 cells after COVID-19. Study-wide context: Subjects were given two BNT162b2 or mRNA-1273 vaccine doses.

This clone has just one count. Its target is unknown. CDR3 length: 15 residues. V was trimmed by 3 bases and J by 2 bases, leaving 13 bases between them. Germline lookup yields CDR1 KGHSH and CDR2 LQKENI. The table came from immunoSEQ multiplex PCR; TCRdb's copy has only in-frame clones and leaves some out. This table holds about 38,000 clones, about 81% found once. Cells that had been cultured for 10 days were the source of isolated CD4+ T cells. In the cultures, half the medium was exchanged for IL-2 medium on days 3 and 7. This TCR came from a human donor who received a COVID-19 vaccine. V and J are TRBV18 and TRBJ1-2; unclear D gene. The source material was CD4+ T cells from PBMCs cultured without peptide, sampled before COVID-19 vaccination. CDR3 in amino acids: CASSPSYTQNYGYTF. CDR3 nucleotides: TGTGCCAGCTCACCCAGCTACACACAAAACTATGGCTACACCTTC.